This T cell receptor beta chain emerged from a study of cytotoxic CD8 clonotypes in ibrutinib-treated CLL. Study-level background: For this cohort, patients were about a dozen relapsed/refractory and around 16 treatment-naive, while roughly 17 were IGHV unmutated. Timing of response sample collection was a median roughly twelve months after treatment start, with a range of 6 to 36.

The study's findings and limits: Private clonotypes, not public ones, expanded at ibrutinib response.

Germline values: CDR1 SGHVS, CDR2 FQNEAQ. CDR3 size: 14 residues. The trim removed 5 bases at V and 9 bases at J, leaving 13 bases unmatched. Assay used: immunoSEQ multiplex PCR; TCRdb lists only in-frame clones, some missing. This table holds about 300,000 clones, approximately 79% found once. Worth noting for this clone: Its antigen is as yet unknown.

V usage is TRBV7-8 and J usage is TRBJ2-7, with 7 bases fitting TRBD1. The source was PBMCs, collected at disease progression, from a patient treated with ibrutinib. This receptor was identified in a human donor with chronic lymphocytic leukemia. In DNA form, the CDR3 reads TGTGCCAGCAGCCAAGACCGGACAGGAATCGGGCAGTACTTC. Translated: CASSQDRTGIGQYF.